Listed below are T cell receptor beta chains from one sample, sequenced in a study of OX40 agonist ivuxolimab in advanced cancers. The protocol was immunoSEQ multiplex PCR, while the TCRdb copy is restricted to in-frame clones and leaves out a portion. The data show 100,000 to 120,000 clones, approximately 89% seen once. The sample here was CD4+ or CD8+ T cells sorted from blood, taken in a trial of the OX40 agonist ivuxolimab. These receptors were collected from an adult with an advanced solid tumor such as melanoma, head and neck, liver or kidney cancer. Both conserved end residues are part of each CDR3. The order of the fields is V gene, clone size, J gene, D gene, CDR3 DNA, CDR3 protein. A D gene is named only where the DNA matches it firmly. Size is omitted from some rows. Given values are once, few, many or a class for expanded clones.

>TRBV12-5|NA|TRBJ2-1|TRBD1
TGTGCTAGTGGTTTGGGTCCCGACAGGGGCCAGGATCAGTTCTTC
CASGLGPDRGQDQFF
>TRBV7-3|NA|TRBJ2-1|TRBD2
TGTGCCAGCAGCTTAGGGACTAGCGGTACCAATGAGCAGTTCTTC
CASSLGTSGTNEQFF
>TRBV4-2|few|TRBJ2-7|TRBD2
TGTGCCAGCAGCCAAGATACCGGGAGGGCTACGGAGCAGTACTTC
CASSQDTGRATEQYF
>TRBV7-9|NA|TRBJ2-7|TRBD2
TGTGCCAGCAGCTTTGGGACTAGCGGGGAATCCTACGAGCAGTACTTC
CASSFGTSGESYEQYF
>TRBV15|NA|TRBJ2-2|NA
TGTGCCACCAGCAGACGGGGGCGGAAGGCCGGGGAGCTGTTTTTT
CATSRRGRKAGELFF
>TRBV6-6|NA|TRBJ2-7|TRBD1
TGTGCCAGCTGGACAGGGAACTACGAGCAGTACTTC
CASWTGNYEQYF
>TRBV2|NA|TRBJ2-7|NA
TGTGCCAGCAGACAGACTGCCTACGAGCAGTACTTC
CASRQTAYEQYF
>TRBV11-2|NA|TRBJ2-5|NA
TGTGCCAGCAGCTCCGCCGGGACAGAGACCCAGTACTTC
CASSSAGTETQYF
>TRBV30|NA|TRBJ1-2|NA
TGTGCCTGGAGTGTTGGCGTTTTTGGTGGCTACACCTTC
CAWSVGVFGGYTF
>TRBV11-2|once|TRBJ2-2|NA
TGTGCCAGCAGCTTAGATTACCACACCGGGGAGCTGTTTTTT
CASSLDYHTGELFF
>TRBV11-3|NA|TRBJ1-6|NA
TGTGCCAGCAGCTTAAGTGATGATAATTCACCCCTCCACTTT
CASSLSDDNSPLHF
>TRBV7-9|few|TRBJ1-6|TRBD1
TGTGCCAGCAGCCCGGGACAGGGGGCATGGAATTCACCCCTCCACTTT
CASSPGQGAWNSPLHF
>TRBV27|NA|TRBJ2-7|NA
TGTGCCAGCAGTTTATCGGAGGGGCTCTCCTACGAGCAGTACTTC
CASSLSEGLSYEQYF
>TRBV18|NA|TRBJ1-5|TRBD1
TGTGCCAGCTCACAGGGACAGGGGAGTAAACAGAGCAATCAGCCCCAGCATTTT
CASSQGQGSKQSNQPQHF
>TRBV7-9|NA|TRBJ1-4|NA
TGTGCCAGCAGCTTCCCCCCCGGCAGAACGAATGAAAAACTGTTTTTT
CASSFPPGRTNEKLFF
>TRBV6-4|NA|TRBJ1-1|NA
TGTGCCAGCAGTGAGGTAGAGAACACTGAAGCTTTCTTT
CASSEVENTEAFF
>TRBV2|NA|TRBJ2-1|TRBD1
TGTGCCAGCAAACTTCTACAGGGGGCAGGCGAGCAGTTCTTC
CASKLLQGAGEQFF
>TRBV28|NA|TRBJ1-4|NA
TGTGCCAGCAGTCTCCCCGACGGTTTAACTAATGAAAAACTGTTTTTT
CASSLPDGLTNEKLFF
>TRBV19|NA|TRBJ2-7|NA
TGTGCCAGTAGTATTCCGGGGGCATCCTACGAGCAGTACTTC
CASSIPGASYEQYF
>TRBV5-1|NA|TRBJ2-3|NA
TGCGCCACCAGGGCCGGTGTCGGCACAGATACGCAGTATTTT
CATRAGVGTDTQYF
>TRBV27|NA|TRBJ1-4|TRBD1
TGTGCCAGCCTAGACAGGGGGGGTGAAAAACTGTTTTTT
CASLDRGGEKLFF
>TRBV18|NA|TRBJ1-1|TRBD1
TGTGCCAGCTCACCAACCATTCAGGGGGAACCTGAAGCTTTCTTT
CASSPTIQGEPEAFF
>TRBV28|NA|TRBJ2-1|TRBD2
TGTGCCAGCAGACCAGCGGGGGGGGAGAATGAGCAGTTCTTC
CASRPAGGENEQFF
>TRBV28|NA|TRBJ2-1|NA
TGTGCCAGCAGTTTTTTGAGGGATCAGTTCTTC
CASSFLRDQFF
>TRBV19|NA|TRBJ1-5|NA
TGTGCCAGTACCGCCGGGGGGTTAGGGCAGCCCCAGCATTTT
CASTAGGLGQPQHF
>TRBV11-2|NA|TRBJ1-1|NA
TGTGCCAGCAGCCGTGGACAGCTGAACACTGAAGCTTTCTTT
CASSRGQLNTEAFF
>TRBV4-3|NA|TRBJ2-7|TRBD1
TGCGCCAGCAGCCAAGATATTGGACAGGGTCGGTACGAGCAGTACTTC
CASSQDIGQGRYEQYF
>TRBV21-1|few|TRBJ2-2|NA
TGTGCCAGCAGCCCCCCGGGGAGGGGGAACACCGGGGAGCTGTTTTTT
CASSPPGRGNTGELFF
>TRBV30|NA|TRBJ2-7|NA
TGTGCCTGGGGGCTCGGAGTTCTTAGCTCCTACGAGCAGTACTTC
CAWGLGVLSSYEQYF
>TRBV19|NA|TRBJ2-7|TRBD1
TGTGCCAGTAGTATAGCTAACAGGGGTAACCGCTACGAGCAGTACTTC
CASSIANRGNRYEQYF
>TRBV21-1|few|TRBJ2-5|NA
TGTGCCAGCAGCAAAAACCCTCGGATCGGAGCGACCCAGTACTTC
CASSKNPRIGATQYF
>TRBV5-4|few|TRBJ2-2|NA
TGTGCCAGCAGCTTCGATAGGGGGGAGCTGTTTTTT
CASSFDRGELFF
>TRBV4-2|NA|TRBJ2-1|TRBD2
TGTGCCAGCAGCCTTAGCGGGGGGGCCAATGAGCAGTTCTTC
CASSLSGGANEQFF
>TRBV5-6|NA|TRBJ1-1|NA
TGTGCCAGCAGCCCGGACACGAACACTGAAGCTTTCTTT
CASSPDTNTEAFF
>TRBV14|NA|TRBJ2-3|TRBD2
TGTGCCAGCAGCCGACCCGGGACTAGTGATACGCAGTATTTT
CASSRPGTSDTQYF
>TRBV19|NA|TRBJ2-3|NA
TGTGCCAGTAGTATAGGCTTAACAGATACGCAGTATTTT
CASSIGLTDTQYF
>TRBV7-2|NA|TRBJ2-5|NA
TGTGCCAGCAGCCTGGACAGCCTACAAGAGACCCAGTACTTC
CASSLDSLQETQYF
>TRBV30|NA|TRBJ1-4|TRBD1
TGTGCCTGGAGTGCGACAGGGATTGAAAAACTGTTTTTT
CAWSATGIEKLFF
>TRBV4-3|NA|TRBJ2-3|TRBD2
TGCGCCAGCAGCCCGCTTAGCGGGGGGGCAATAGATACGCAGTATTTT
CASSPLSGGAIDTQYF
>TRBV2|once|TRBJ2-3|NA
TGTGCCAGCAGTGAAGCGCTGGCAGGTAGCACAGATACGCAGTATTTT
CASSEALAGSTDTQYF
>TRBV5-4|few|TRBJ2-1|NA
TGTGCCAGCAGCTTGGTTTATGGCAACAATGAGCAGTTCTTC
CASSLVYGNNEQFF
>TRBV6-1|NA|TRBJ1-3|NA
TGTGCCAGCAGTGACGACTTGAGGGGGAGAAACACCATATATTTT
CASSDDLRGRNTIYF